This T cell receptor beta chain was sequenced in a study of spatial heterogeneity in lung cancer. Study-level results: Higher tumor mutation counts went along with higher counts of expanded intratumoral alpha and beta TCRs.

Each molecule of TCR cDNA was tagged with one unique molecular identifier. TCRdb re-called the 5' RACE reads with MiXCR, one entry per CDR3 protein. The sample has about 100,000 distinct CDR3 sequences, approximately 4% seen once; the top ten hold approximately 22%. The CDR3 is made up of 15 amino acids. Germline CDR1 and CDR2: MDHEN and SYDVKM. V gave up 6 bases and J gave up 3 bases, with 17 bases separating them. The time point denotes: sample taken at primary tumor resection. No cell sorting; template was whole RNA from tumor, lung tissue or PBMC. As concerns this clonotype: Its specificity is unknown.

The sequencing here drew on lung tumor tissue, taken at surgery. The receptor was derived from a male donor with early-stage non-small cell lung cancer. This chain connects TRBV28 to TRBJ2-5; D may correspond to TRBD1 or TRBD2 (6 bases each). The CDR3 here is CASSRRGTEKETQYF. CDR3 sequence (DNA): TGTGCCAGCAGCCGGAGGGGGACGGAGAAAGAGACCCAGTACTTC.